This T cell receptor beta chain is drawn from a study of Ad26.COV2.S vaccination and SARS-CoV-2 variants. Data came from immunoSEQ multiplex PCR; TCRdb stores just in-frame clones and leaves some out. The sample carries a few hundred thousand clones, roughly 88% recorded once. Turning to this clone: The antigen is undetermined.

Notes on the study in general: Recipients of vaccine and of placebo showed similar breadth of their non-spike TCR repertoires.

Treatment described: about 20 received Ad26.COV2.S at low or high dose, single or two shots; roughly five received placebo; per-sample allocation not given. Samples came from day 63 after the first vaccine or placebo injection. The clonotype comes from a person aged 18-65 years who received the Ad26.COV2.S COVID-19 vaccine or a placebo. This sample comprised peripheral blood, obtained in a trial of Ad26.COV2.S vaccine versus placebo.

The CDR3 loop is CASSEDSGTEAFF. The CDR3, as DNA: TGCGCCAGCAGTGAGGACAGTGGCACTGAAGCTTTCTTT. The chain has TRBV10-1 and TRBJ1-1; TRBD1 might be the D (5 bases). The ends were cut back, 2 bases at V and 4 bases at J, with 8 bases in the middle. The germline gives CDR1 WNHNN, CDR2 SYGVQD (reference sequence). CDR3 size: 13 residues.